This TCR beta chain was obtained from a study of control samples from healthy donors and cancer patients (dated by TCRdb to the early 2020s). Taken from the germline V gene, the CDR1 and CDR2 loops are MNHNS and SASEGT. Cut back by 0 bases and 4 bases, the V and J ends lie 5 bases apart. Spanning cysteine to phenylalanine, the CDR3 consists of 13 amino acids. Just the 39-base CDR3 DNA is kept, in frame starting at base 1. About this clone: This clone's antigen is unknown. Base qualities are not recorded, but no much larger clone differs from it by a single base.

Libraries were made using the immunoSEQ multiplex PCR assay. TCRdb took over this immuneACCESS table, retaining in-frame rearrangements with V and J assigned. Such tables are incomplete; in checked studies, under half of the missing clones stem from an unresolved V gene, and the remainder is unexplained. The sample records around 130,000 clones, about 93% of which are singletons. In total, the top ten clones hold about 2.6% of the sample. The chain uses TRBV6-1 and TRBJ2-3; no confident D gene assignment can be made. The material sequenced was blood. The sequence was collected from a man younger than 35 in good health. The CDR3 reads as follows: CASSEAGPDTQYF. The nucleotide sequence reads as follows: TGTGCCAGCAGTGAAGCAGGGCCAGATACGCAGTATTTT.